Given below is one T cell receptor beta chain in context. This entry belongs to a study of blood T cell repertoires in COVID-19. Study overall: Sites across the United States, Italy and Spain contributed samples from acute and convalescent COVID-19. Sources were T cells, B-cell-depleted T cells, or PBMCs; the material itself was cDNA or gDNA.

Original analysis: Using reference gene primer amplification, nucleated cell counts were estimated. TCRdb's table, derived via immunoSEQ multiplex PCR, lists solely in-frame clones and lacks some. V and J calls plus clone size are reproduced from that table; the DNA served to infer D and trimming. The sample gives a few hundred thousand clones, 85% to 90% of which show up once; less than 3.5% is in the top ten. This CDR3 spans 15 amino acids. J lost 10 bases, V lost 3 bases, and 12 bases had no gene match. The germline V gene has CDR1 SGHDN and CDR2 FVKESK. This chain joins TRBV14 and TRBJ2-1; TRBD2 aligns across 7 bases. Sequences were obtained from peripheral blood. This TCR was sampled from a woman in her 30s with COVID-19, enrolled during active disease. The CDR3 DNA is TGTGCCAGCAGCCATTTAAGGGAGGGGCGAATCGAGCAGTTCTTC. Translating gives CASSHLREGRIEQFF. Full variable domain (missing parts from reference TRBV14 and TRBJ2-1): EAGVTQFPSHSVIEKGQTVTLRCDPISGHDNLYWYRRVMGKEIKFLLHFVKESKQDESGMPNNRFLAERTGGTYSTLKVQPAELEDSGVYFCASSHLREGRIEQFFGPGTRLTVL.